This T cell receptor beta chain comes out of a study of shared clonotypes between healthy human individuals. This clone was seen a handful of times. The DNA is omitted, as the CDR3 cannot be located on it reliably, and the CDR3 follows TCRdb's listing. The V gene's germline CDR1 is SNHLY and CDR2 FYNNEI. Ends included, the CDR3 has 17 residues. Sequencing was performed with immunoSEQ multiplex PCR; in TCRdb, only in-frame clones are kept and a portion is missing. Of roughly 720,000 clones listed, roughly 87% are singletons. The receptor's source is a young man in good health. Some clones in this sample may be carry-over from other donors' samples. Sequencing was performed on memory CD8+ T cells from PBMCs. Specified subset: CD45RO+ cells pooled with CCR7-negative TemRA cells. The chain employs TRBV2 and TRBJ2-7; TRBD2, the table's D call, was not compared with the DNA. The CDR3 spells CASILELAGAVSNEQYF.